Detailed here is one TCR beta chain. The sample belongs to a study of T cell changes during pregnancy in multiple sclerosis. Trimming pared 4 bases from V and 2 bases from J, leaving 22 bases between. Per germline, CDR1 MGHRA and CDR2 YSYEKL. This CDR3 is 18 amino acids long. The method was immunoSEQ multiplex PCR; TCRdb's version includes in-frame clones alone and lacks a portion of them. The sample comprises about 70,000 clones, around 94% of which are singletons, and less than 2.5% rests with the top ten. The chain joins TRBV4-1 to TRBJ2-3; D possibly corresponds to TRBD2 (6 bases). The source of this sequence is a female donor with multiple sclerosis, enrolled in a pregnancy study. The sequenced sample was peripheral blood, obtained before pregnancy. CDR3 coding DNA: TGCGCCAGCAGCCCTTTGGGCCTTAGCGGTCACATCACAGATACGCAGTATTTT. Translated: CASSPLGLSGHITDTQYF.